The present T cell receptor beta chain was sequenced within a study of T cell changes during pregnancy in multiple sclerosis. Libraries were prepared by immunoSEQ multiplex PCR; TCRdb keeps only in-frame clonotypes and omits some of them. This sample has about 68,000 clones; roughly nine tenths occur once, and the top ten carry around 1.4%. This clone was seen a handful of times. This CDR3 spans 14 amino acids. Germline values: CDR1 SGHRS, CDR2 YFSETQ. V shed 5 bases and J 4 bases; nucleotides not matched to a gene: 6. The sequences come from peripheral blood, collected in the third trimester of pregnancy. The rearrangement joins TRBV5-1 to TRBJ1-1; 9 positions match TRBD1. This TCR was sampled from a female donor with multiple sclerosis, enrolled in a pregnancy study. This CDR3 is CASRQGAFGTEAFF. CDR3 bases: TGCGCCAGCAGACAGGGGGCATTTGGCACTGAAGCTTTCTTT.